This T cell receptor (beta chain) came from a study of PD-L1 blockade in urothelial cancer. Study-level background: Blood samples had a median of approximately 150,000 T cells, 83,000 or so unique TCRs, and clonality approximately 0.086.

Measured with immunoSEQ multiplex PCR; TCRdb has only the in-frame clones, and not every one. The sample includes 80,000 to 100,000 clones, about 80% of them seen just once. This clone was observed a handful of times. The CDR3 totals 15 residues. CDR1 is SNHLY, CDR2 FYNNEI, per germline. Trimming removed 6 bases from V and 7 bases from J, with 18 bases in between. The gene calls are TRBV2 and TRBJ2-2; D is perhaps TRBD1 (6 bases). The material sequenced was PBMCs, taken around atezolizumab (anti-PD-L1) treatment. This TCR was sampled from a man between 70 and 80 years old with urothelial cancer. CDR3 loop: CASSEYREMGGELFF. CDR3 nucleotides: TGTGCCAGCAGCGAATACAGGGAGATGGGCGGGGAGCTGTTTTTT.